This T cell receptor (beta chain) comes out of a study of shared clonotypes between healthy human individuals. The table lists this clone with a few counts. The same CDR3 can be traced to other DNA sequences in this sample. V lost 2 bases and J lost 1, with 5 bases in between. Per germline, CDR1 MDHEN and CDR2 SYDVKM. The CDR3 has 13 amino acids. In the CD4+ fraction, cells were divided into CD45RA+ naive and CD45RA-negative memory subsets. The repertoire was sequenced with immunoSEQ multiplex PCR; TCRdb's copy has only in-frame clones and lacks some. The repertoire holds roughly 2 million clones, about 95% seen once, with 0.1% to 0.15% in the top ten.

Sequences were obtained from naive CD4+ T cells sorted from blood. This sample's subset: CD45RA+ positively selected. V gene TRBV28 combines with J gene TRBJ1-1; TRBD1 might be the D (5 bases). This TCR derives from a man aged 18 to 30 in good health. The CDR3: CASSLQGNTEAFF. The CDR3 DNA reads TGTGCCAGCAGTTTACAGGGGAACACTGAAGCTTTCTTT.